The T cell receptor beta chain described here comes from a study of blood T cell repertoires in COVID-19. The wider study: Spain, Italy and the United States supplied samples that represented acute and convalescent COVID-19. From T cells, B-cell-depleted T cells, or PBMCs came the material, which was cDNA or gDNA.

Original data processing: How many nucleated cells were present was estimated from reference gene primer amplification. Clones were read by immunoSEQ multiplex PCR, and TCRdb kept only the in-frame ones, dropping some. The DNA was the basis for D and trimming; V, J and clone size are from that table. The table records around 150,000 clones, 80% to 90% of them present only once. The CDR3 runs to 15 residues. J gave up 2 bases and V 5 bases, and 7 bases lay outside the gene matches. Germline lookup yields CDR1 LNHDA and CDR2 SQIVND (reference sequence). The sequence was obtained from a man between 65 and 85 years old with acute or convalescent COVID-19. Sequencing was done on a sample of peripheral blood. This sequence joins TRBV19 and TRBJ2-7; TRBD1 matches at 9 bases. The CDR3 DNA reads as TGTGCCAGTAGTCCGACCGGGACAGGGACCTACGAGCAGTACTTC. It yields the protein CASSPTGTGTYEQYF.